These T cell receptor beta chains were read from a single sample in a study of sequential checkpoint blockade in melanoma. Clones were read by immunoSEQ multiplex PCR, and TCRdb kept only the in-frame ones, dropping some. The profile shows 25,000 to 30,000 clones, 65% to 85% of them singletons. This specimen was CD8+ T cells sorted from blood (inferred from file names), taken from a patient given nivolumab and ipilimumab in sequence. The origin of the receptors is a human donor with melanoma. Each CDR3 is given with its conserved first and last residue. A D gene is named only where the DNA matches it firmly. The listing skips clone size in some rows; elsewhere it reads once, few, many or a size class.

J | size | D | V | DNA | CDR3
TRBJ2-3 | . | . | TRBV4-3 | TGCGCCAGCAGCCAAACCCCATTCAGGGGTCAAGGAGATACGCAGTATTTT | CASSQTPFRGQGDTQYF
TRBJ1-5 | . | . | TRBV19 | TGTGCCAGTAGGGTAGGGGAATTCGGCAATCAGCCCCAGCATTTT | CASRVGEFGNQPQHF
TRBJ2-5 | . | . | TRBV19 | TGTGCCAGTAGTACAGAAGCGGGAGAGACCCAGTACTTC | CASSTEAGETQYF
TRBJ2-7 | . | TRBD2 | TRBV4-1 | TGCGCCAGCAGCCAAGGATCACTAGCGGGGGGACGTTACGAGCAGTACTTC | CASSQGSLAGGRYEQYF
TRBJ2-3 | . | . | TRBV27 | TGTGCCAGCAGTTTGGGCGGGGCCCTTACAGATACGCAGTATTTT | CASSLGGALTDTQYF
TRBJ1-2 | . | . | TRBV29-1 | TGCAGCGTTGAAACAGGGAGGGGTAACTATGGCTACACCTTC | CSVETGRGNYGYTF
TRBJ2-1 | . | TRBD2 | TRBV27 | TGTGCCAGCAGGCTCAGAGCGGGAGGGCCTGCTAATGAGCAGTTCTTC | CASRLRAGGPANEQFF
TRBJ2-7 | . | . | TRBV5-6 | TGTGCCAGCAGCTTCCGCTACGAGCAGTACTTC | CASSFRYEQYF
TRBJ1-1 | . | . | TRBV27 | TGTGCCAGCAGTTCACAGGTGAGAGGAACTGAAGCTTTCTTT | CASSSQVRGTEAFF
TRBJ2-7 | . | . | TRBV4-3 | TGCGCCAGCAGCCAAGCGGGGGGCCTAACGCCCCGACGCTTC | CASSQAGGLTPRRF
TRBJ2-3 | . | TRBD2 | TRBV11-2 | TGTGCCAGCAGCTCCCCTTCGGGGGGGACGCAGTATTTT | CASSSPSGGTQYF
TRBJ2-1 | . | TRBD2 | TRBV11-2 | TGTGCCAGCAGCTTAGATTCCCTCACTAGCGGGGGGATCTATGAGCAGTTCTTC | CASSLDSLTSGGIYEQFF
TRBJ1-2 | . | TRBD1 | TRBV7-2 | TGTGCCAGCAGCTCCTCCCGGGACAGGGTTGGCTATGGCTACACCTTC | CASSSSRDRVGYGYTF
TRBJ1-1 | few | TRBD1 | TRBV28 | TGTGCCAGCAGCCCTGGGACAGGGGGAGTTAACACTGAAGCTTTCTTT | CASSPGTGGVNTEAFF
TRBJ2-7 | medium-sized | TRBD2 | TRBV5-1 | TGCGCCAGCAGCTTGGAACCGGGACTAGCCCGCCCCTACGAGCAGTACTTC | CASSLEPGLARPYEQYF
TRBJ2-3 | . | . | TRBV7-8 | TGTGCCAGCAGCCCCTGGCCGGGAGTAACAGATACGCAGTATTTT | CASSPWPGVTDTQYF
TRBJ1-2 | once | . | TRBV5-6 | TGTGCCAGCAGCTTGGATGGGGACTGGAACTATGGCTACACCTTC | CASSLDGDWNYGYTF
TRBJ1-2 | . | . | TRBV6-1 | TGTGCCAGCAGTGAAGTTGCACTCCCAGGAGGCTACACCTTC | CASSEVALPGGYTF
TRBJ1-1 | . | . | TRBV9 | TGTGCCAGCAGCGTAGTCTCCAGGCCTCCTGAAGCTTTCTTT | CASSVVSRPPEAFF
TRBJ2-7 | . | . | TRBV4-3 | TGCGCCAGCAGCCAAGATAAGTCGGCAGGGACATTCTACGAGCAGTACTTC | CASSQDKSAGTFYEQYF
TRBJ2-7 | few | TRBD2 | TRBV7-2 | TGTGCCAGCAGCCGAGCGGGGCCCATCTACGAGCAGTACTTC | CASSRAGPIYEQYF
TRBJ2-7 | . | . | TRBV6-1 | TGTGCCAGCAGTTGGGACATCGGTACCTACGAGCAGTACTTC | CASSWDIGTYEQYF
TRBJ2-7 | . | . | TRBV5-6 | TGTGCCAGCAGCTTGTGGGTAAAGCGCTACGAGCAGTACTTC | CASSLWVKRYEQYF
TRBJ2-3 | . | . | TRBV4-3 | TGCGCCAGCAGCCAAGTGGTGGGTGGGCTCACAGATACGCAGTATTTT | CASSQVVGGLTDTQYF
TRBJ2-6 | . | . | TRBV4-3 | TGCGCCAGCAGCCAAGTACCAGTCGGGGCCAACGTCCTGACTTTC | CASSQVPVGANVLTF
TRBJ2-5 | . | . | TRBV7-2 | TGTGCCAGCAGCCCCCTGCCAGCGGAGACCCAGTACTTC | CASSPLPAETQYF
TRBJ2-2 | . | . | TRBV4-1 | TGCGCCAGCAGCCAAGGCCCGGGTGGAGACGGGGAGCTGTTTTTT | CASSQGPGGDGELFF
TRBJ2-5 | . | TRBD1 | TRBV7-2 | TGTGCCAGCAGCTTTATCAGGGGGCTCCAAGAGACCCAGTACTTC | CASSFIRGLQETQYF
TRBJ2-7 | . | TRBD1 | TRBV4-3 | TGCGCCAGCAGCCAGGGGACAGGGTACGAGCAGTACTTC | CASSQGTGYEQYF
TRBJ2-3 | . | TRBD2 | TRBV28 | TGTGCCAGCAGTTTAAGGACTAGCGGGAGGTTGTCAGATACGCAGTATTTT | CASSLRTSGRLSDTQYF
TRBJ2-5 | . | . | TRBV6-5 | TGTGCCAGCAGTTTGGGACAAGGAGAGACCCAGTACTTC | CASSLGQGETQYF
TRBJ2-7 | . | TRBD2 | TRBV28 | TGTGCCAGCCCCCGGGACTACTCCTACGAGCAGTACTTC | CASPRDYSYEQYF
TRBJ2-7 | . | . | TRBV1 | TGCACCAGCAGCCAACCCCACCTTGGACTAGCGGGGCCCTACGAGCAGTACTTC | CTSSQPHLGLAGPYEQYF
TRBJ1-2 | few | TRBD1 | TRBV27 | TGTGCCAGCAGTTACGGACAGGGTGAATTGTGCTTC | CASSYGQGELCF
TRBJ1-1 | . | . | TRBV6-5 | TGTGCCAGCAGTTACGTAAAGAACACTGAAGCTTTCTTT | CASSYVKNTEAFF
TRBJ2-7 | . | TRBD1 | TRBV19 | TGTGCCAGTAGTCCGGGGACAGGGGTAGGCTACGAGCAGTACTTC | CASSPGTGVGYEQYF
TRBJ1-2 | . | TRBD1 | TRBV5-4 | TGTGCCAGCAGCCTGGGAGGCAGGGGGCTAGAGGGCTACACCTTC | CASSLGGRGLEGYTF
TRBJ1-2 | . | TRBD1 | TRBV27 | TGTGCCAGCAATTGGAGAGACAGGGAAAAAATGTCTAACTATGGCTACACCTTC | CASNWRDREKMSNYGYTF
TRBJ1-5 | . | . | TRBV10-2 | TGCGCCAGCAGTGAGTTGACAGGTCTTCAGCCCCAGCATTTT | CASSELTGLQPQHF
TRBJ1-2 | . | . | TRBV19 | TGTGCCAGTAGTATAGGGGCAGGGAAGCATGGCTACACCTTC | CASSIGAGKHGYTF
TRBJ2-1 | . | TRBD2 | TRBV9 | TGTGCCAGCAGCACCTTTAGCGGGAGGCATTACAATGAGCAGTTCTTC | CASSTFSGRHYNEQFF
TRBJ1-3 | few | TRBD1 | TRBV6-1 | TGTGCCAGCAGTGGATCTCTAACAGGGGGCGGTTTGTATCCAAACACCATATATTTT | CASSGSLTGGGLYPNTIYF
TRBJ2-7 | . | . | TRBV6-6 | TGTGCCAGCAGTTACTCTCTAGGGGACGAGCAGTACTTC | CASSYSLGDEQYF
TRBJ1-1 | . | . | TRBV29-1 | TGCAGCGTTGGTGTCTCTTTCTTT | CSVGVSFF
TRBJ1-2 | once | TRBD1 | TRBV29-1 | TGCAGCGTCAATACAGGGGCCGCTAACTATGGCTACACCTTC | CSVNTGAANYGYTF